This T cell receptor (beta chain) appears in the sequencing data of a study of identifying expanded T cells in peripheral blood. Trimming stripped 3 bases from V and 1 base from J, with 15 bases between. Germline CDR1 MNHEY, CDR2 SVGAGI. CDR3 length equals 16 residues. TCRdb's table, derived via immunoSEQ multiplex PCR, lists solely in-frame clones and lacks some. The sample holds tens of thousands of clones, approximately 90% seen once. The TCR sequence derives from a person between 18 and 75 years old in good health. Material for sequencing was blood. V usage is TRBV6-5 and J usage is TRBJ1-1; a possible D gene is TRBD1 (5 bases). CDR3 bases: TGTGCCAGCAGTTATGGGGATAAACAGGAGAACACTGAAGCTTTCTTT. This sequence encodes CASSYGDKQENTEAFF.